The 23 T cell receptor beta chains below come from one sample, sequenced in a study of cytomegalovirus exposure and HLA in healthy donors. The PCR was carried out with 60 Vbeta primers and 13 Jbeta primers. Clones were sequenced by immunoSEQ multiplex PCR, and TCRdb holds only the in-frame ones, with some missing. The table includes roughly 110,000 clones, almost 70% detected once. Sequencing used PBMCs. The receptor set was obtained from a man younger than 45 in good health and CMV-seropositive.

CDR3 amino acids: CASVDGGAKNIQYF. CDR3 in DNA: TGTGCCAGCGTGGACGGGGGAGCCAAAAACATTCAGTACTTC. The V and J genes are TRBV6-1 and TRBJ2-4; a possible D gene is TRBD2 (6 bases). The CDR3 covers 14 residues. Germline assignment: CDR1 MNHNS and CDR2 SASEGT. Trimming shortened V by 8 bases and J by 0 bases, and 11 bases separated the two germline ends.

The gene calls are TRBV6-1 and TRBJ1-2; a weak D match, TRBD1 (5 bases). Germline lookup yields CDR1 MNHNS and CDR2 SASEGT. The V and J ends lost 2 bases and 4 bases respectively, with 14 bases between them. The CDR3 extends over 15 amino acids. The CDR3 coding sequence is TGTGCCAGCAGTGAAAATGCAGGGCTAGGCTATGGCTACACCTTC. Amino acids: CASSENAGLGYGYTF.

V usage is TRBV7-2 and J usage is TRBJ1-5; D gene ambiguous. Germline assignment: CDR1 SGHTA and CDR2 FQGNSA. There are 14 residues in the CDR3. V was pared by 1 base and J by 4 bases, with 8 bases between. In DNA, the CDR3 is TGTGCCAGCAGCTTAGGTCCTTATAATCAGCCCCAGCATTTT. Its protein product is CASSLGPYNQPQHF. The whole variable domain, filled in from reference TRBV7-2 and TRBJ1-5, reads GAGVSQSPSNKVTEKGKDVELRCDPISGHTALYWYRQSLGQGLEFLIYFQGNSAPDKSGLPSDRFSAERTGGSVSTLTIQRTQQEDSAVYLCASSLGPYNQPQHFGDGTRLSIL.

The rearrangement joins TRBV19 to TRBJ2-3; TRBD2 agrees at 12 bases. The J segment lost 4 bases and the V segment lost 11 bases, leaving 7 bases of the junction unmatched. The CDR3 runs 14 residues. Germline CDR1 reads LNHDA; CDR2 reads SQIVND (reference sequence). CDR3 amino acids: CAGKTSGSSDTQYF. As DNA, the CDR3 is TGTGCCGGGAAGACTAGCGGGAGTTCAGATACGCAGTATTTT.

The CDR3 spells CASSYSRASYEQYF. The CDR3 region has the DNA TGTGCCAGCAGTTATTCGAGGGCCTCCTACGAGCAGTACTTC. V and J are TRBV6-5 and TRBJ2-7; D is possibly TRBD2 (5 bases). The V end lost 3 bases, the J end lost 0 bases, and 9 bases lay between the germline ends. This CDR3 contains 14 residues. Germline V CDR1 and CDR2: MNHEY, SVGAGI.

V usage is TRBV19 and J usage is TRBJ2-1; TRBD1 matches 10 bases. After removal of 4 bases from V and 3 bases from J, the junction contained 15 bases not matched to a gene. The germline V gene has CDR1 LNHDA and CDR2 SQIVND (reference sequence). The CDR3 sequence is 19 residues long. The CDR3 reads CASSKGQGFGGSYYNEQFF. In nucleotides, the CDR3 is TGTGCCAGTAGTAAGGGACAGGGGTTCGGGGGTTCCTACTACAATGAGCAGTTCTTC.

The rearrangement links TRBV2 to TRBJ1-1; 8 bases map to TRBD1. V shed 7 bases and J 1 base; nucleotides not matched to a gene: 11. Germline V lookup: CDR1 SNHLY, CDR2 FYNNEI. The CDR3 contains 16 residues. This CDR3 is CASTAQGGLSNTEAFF. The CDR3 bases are TGTGCCAGCACGGCACAGGGGGGGCTCTCGAACACTGAAGCTTTCTTT.

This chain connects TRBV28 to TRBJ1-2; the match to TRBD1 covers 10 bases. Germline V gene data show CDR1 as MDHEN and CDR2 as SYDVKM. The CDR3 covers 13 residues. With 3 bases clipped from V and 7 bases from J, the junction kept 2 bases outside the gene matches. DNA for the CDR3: TGTGCCAGCAGTTTCGACAGGGGGCCTGGCTACACCTTC. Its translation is CASSFDRGPGYTF.

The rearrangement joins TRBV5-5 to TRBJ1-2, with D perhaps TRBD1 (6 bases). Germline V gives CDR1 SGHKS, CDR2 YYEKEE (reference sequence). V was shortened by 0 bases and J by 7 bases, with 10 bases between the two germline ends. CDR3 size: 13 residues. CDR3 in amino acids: CASSLAGDLGYTF. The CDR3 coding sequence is TGTGCCAGCAGCTTGGCAGGGGATCTTGGCTACACCTTC.

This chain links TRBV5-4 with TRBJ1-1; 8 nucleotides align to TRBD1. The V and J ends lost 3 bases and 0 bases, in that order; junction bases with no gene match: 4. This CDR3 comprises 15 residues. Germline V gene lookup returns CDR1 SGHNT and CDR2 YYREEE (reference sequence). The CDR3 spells CASSSMTGVNTEAFF. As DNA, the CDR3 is TGTGCCAGCAGCTCCATGACAGGGGTGAACACTGAAGCTTTCTTT.

CDR3 DNA: TGTGCCACCCATAGGGAGGTCCTGAGGGCTGAAGCTTTCTTT. Translating it yields CATHREVLRAEAFF. V and J are TRBV7-2 and TRBJ1-1; no definite D call. Germline V lookup: CDR1 SGHTA, CDR2 FQGNSA. Trimming cost V 10 bases and J 6 bases, with 21 bases left between them. The CDR3 loop spans 14 amino acids.

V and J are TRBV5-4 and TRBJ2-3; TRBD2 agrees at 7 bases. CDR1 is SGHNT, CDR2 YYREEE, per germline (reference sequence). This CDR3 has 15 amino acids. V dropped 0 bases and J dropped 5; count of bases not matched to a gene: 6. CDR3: CASSLDMGGVDTQYF. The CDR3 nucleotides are TGTGCCAGCAGCTTGGATATGGGGGGGGTAGATACGCAGTATTTT. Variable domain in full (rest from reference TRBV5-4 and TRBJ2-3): ETGVTQSPTHLIKTRGQQVTLRCSSQSGHNTVSWYQQALGQGPQFIFQYYREEENGRGNFPPRFSGLQFPNYSSELNVNALELDDSALYLCASSLDMGGVDTQYFGPGTRLTVL.

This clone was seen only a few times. The CDR3: CASSLRGQAGNTIYF. CDR3 bases: TGTGCCAGTAGTCTGAGGGGGCAAGCTGGAAACACCATATATTTT. J is TRBJ1-3 and V is TRBV19, with TRBD1 identical over 7 bases. After removal of 5 bases from V and 2 bases from J, the junction contained 6 bases not matched to a gene. Germline assignment: CDR1 LNHDA and CDR2 SQIVND (reference sequence). The CDR3 has 15 residues.

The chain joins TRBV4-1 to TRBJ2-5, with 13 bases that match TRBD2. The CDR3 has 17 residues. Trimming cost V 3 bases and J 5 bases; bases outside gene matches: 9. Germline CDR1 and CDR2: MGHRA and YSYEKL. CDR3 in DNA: TGCGCCAGCAGCCAGAGGGGACTAGCGGGAAGGCGGGAGACCCAGTACTTC. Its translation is CASSQRGLAGRRETQYF.

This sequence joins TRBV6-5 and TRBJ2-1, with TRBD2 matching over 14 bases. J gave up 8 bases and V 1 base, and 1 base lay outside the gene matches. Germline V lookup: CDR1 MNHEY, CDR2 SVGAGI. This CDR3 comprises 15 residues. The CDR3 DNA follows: TGTGCCAGCAGTTACTTGGGACTAGCGGGGGATGAGCAGTTCTTC. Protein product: CASSYLGLAGDEQFF.

The CDR3 DNA is TGTGCCAGCAGTTTATCAACTATCATGCCGACCTGGGTGAGTGGCTACACCTTC. Its protein product is CASSLSTIMPTWVSGYTF. The chain employs TRBV28 and TRBJ1-2, with D unclear. The CDR3 length is 18 residues. Germline CDR1 reads MDHEN; CDR2 reads SYDVKM. The ends were cut back, 1 base at V and 7 bases at J, with 25 bases in the middle.

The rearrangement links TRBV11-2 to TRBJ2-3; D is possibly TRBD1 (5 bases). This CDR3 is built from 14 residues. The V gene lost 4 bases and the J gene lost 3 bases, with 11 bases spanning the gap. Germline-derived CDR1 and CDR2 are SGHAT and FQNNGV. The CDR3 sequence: CASSSPTGTDTQYF. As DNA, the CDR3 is TGTGCCAGCAGCTCGCCCACAGGAACAGATACGCAGTATTTT.

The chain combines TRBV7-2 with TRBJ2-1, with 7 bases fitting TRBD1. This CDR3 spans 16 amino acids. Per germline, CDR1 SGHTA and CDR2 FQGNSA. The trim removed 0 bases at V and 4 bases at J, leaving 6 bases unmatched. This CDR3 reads CASSLADDRVYNEQFF. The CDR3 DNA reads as TGTGCCAGCAGCTTAGCGGACGACAGGGTGTACAATGAGCAGTTCTTC.

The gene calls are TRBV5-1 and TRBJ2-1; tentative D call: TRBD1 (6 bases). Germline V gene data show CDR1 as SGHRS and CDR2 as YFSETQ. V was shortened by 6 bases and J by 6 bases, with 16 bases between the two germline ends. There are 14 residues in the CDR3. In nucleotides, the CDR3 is TGCGCCAGCAAAACCCGGACAGTGGGCAATGAGCAGTTCTTC. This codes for CASKTRTVGNEQFF.

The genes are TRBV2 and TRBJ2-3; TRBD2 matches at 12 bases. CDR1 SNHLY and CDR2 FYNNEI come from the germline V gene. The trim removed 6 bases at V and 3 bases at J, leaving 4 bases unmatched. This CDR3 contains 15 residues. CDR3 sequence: CASSPTSGGTDTQYF. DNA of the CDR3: TGTGCCAGCAGCCCGACTAGCGGGGGTACAGATACGCAGTATTTT.

The CDR3 DNA reads TGTGCCAGCAGCCCGGGTCCAATTGGTAATTCACCCCTCCACTTT. Amino acid sequence: CASSPGPIGNSPLHF. The rearrangement joins TRBV11-2 to TRBJ1-6; no clear D. Germline CDR1 SGHAT, CDR2 FQNNGV. The germline V and J ends were trimmed by 5 bases and 6 bases, with 14 bases remaining between them. The CDR3 sequence is 15 residues long.

The CDR3, as DNA: TGTGCCAGCACCCACGAGGAGGTCAGCAATCAGCCCCAGCATTTT. Translating it yields CASTHEEVSNQPQHF. The J gene is TRBJ1-5, the V gene TRBV21-1. TRBV21-1 is noted as a pseudogene. The CDR3 covers 15 residues.

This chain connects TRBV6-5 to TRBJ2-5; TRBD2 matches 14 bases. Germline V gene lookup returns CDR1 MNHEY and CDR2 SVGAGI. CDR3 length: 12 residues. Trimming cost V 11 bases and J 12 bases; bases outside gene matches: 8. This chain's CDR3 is CAGRLAGGWEYF. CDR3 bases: TGTGCCGGCCGACTAGCGGGGGGGTGGGAGTACTTC.